Included here is one T cell receptor (beta chain) sequence, with context. Its antigen is unidentified. This sample was included in a study of cytomegalovirus exposure and HLA in healthy donors. Study results and caveats: The records held CMV serostatus as the only immune exposure information. In vitro work confirmed that a few CMV-associated chains recognize CMV antigens.

There are 19 residues in the CDR3. V gave up 0 bases and J gave up 0 bases; unmatched junction bases: 6. Per germline, CDR1 SGDLS and CDR2 YYNGEE. The donors, nominally healthy at sampling, likely had unrecorded immune exposures. Primers for the PCR totalled 60 Vbeta and 13 Jbeta. Assay: immunoSEQ multiplex PCR; the TCRdb copy retains only in-frame clones and omits some. The sample has fewer than 250,000 clones; roughly 80% are singletons. Sequences were obtained from PBMCs. The TCR was taken from a woman in her late teens or twenties in good health and CMV-seronegative. J is TRBJ2-1 and V is TRBV9, with 13 bases matching TRBD2. In nucleotides, the CDR3 is TGTGCCAGCAGCGTAGAAACTAGCGGGGGGGCCAGCTCCTACAATGAGCAGTTCTTC. Protein: CASSVETSGGASSYNEQFF.